The T cell receptor beta chain described here comes from a study of radiotherapy plus CTLA-4 blockade in lung cancer. Across the study: Objective responses emerged in under 20% of patients, and about 30% attained disease control. Study findings and constraints: Expansion in blood of tumor-derived TCR clones was seen after radiotherapy plus ipilimumab.

Germline V lookup: CDR1 SGHNT, CDR2 YYREEE (reference sequence). This CDR3 contains 15 residues. The V and J ends lost 2 bases and 6 bases, in that order; junction bases with no gene match: 7. As for this clone: Its antigen remains unidentified.

The assay was immunoSEQ multiplex PCR, and TCRdb's table has in-frame clones only and misses some. The table lists roughly 93,000 clones, 82% of them singletons. The chain couples TRBV5-4 to TRBJ2-3, with 9 positions matching TRBD1. Sequencing was performed on peripheral blood, taken from a patient treated with radiotherapy plus ipilimumab. The sequence came from a human donor with non-small cell lung cancer who had a partial response to radiotherapy plus ipilimumab. The CDR3 DNA reads as TGTGCCAGCAGCTTACCGGACAGGGGAGGGGATACGCAGTATTTT. Protein sequence: CASSLPDRGGDTQYF.